This TCR beta chain was captured by sequencing in a study of post-analysis software for immune sequencing data. Findings of the study overall: The F measure placed samples prepared in the same batch into strongly shared clusters. Controls' normalized Chao1 diversity significantly exceeded that of multiple sclerosis patients. Roughly 5 TRBV segments, TRBV5-6, TRBV5-1 and TRBV20-1 among them, were found more frequent in patients than controls.

The V gene's germline CDR1 is SGDLS and CDR2 YYNGEE. This CDR3 has 15 amino acids. V gave up 3 bases and J gave up 2 bases; unmatched junction bases: 1. The table lists this clonotype with a few counts. The antigen remains unidentified. Libraries were made from TCR beta cDNA, and they carried unique molecular identifiers. TCRdb analysed the PCR reads with MiXCR anew, one entry per CDR3 protein. The table shows 820,000 or so distinct CDR3 sequences, with around 53% occurring only once. The receptor was derived from a girl aged 5 to 17 with multiple sclerosis. Input material: blood. This chain links TRBV9 with TRBJ2-6; 8 nucleotides agree with TRBD1. In nucleotides, the CDR3 is TGTGCCAGCAGCGCCAGGGGGCCTGGGGCCAACGTCCTGACTTTC. Amino acid sequence: CASSARGPGANVLTF.